The present entry profiles one T cell receptor beta chain with its context. The CDR3 contains 15 residues. Per the germline V gene, CDR1 is SGHRS and CDR2 is YFSETQ. Trimming took 0 bases from V and 0 from J, leaving 8 bases between them. Authors' analysis steps: Scientists estimated how many nucleated cells there were by amplifying reference gene primers. Some clones are missing from TCRdb's copy, which holds only in-frame ones; the method was immunoSEQ multiplex PCR. That table furnishes V, J and clone size, whereas the DNA furnished D and trimming. The sample has roughly 260,000 clones, around 80% seen once. The data are from a study of blood T cell repertoires in COVID-19. Study-wide background: Some COVID-19 samples were acute and others convalescent; all came from the United States, Italy and Spain. From T cells, B-cell-depleted T cells, or PBMCs came the material, which was cDNA or gDNA.

Sequences were obtained from peripheral blood. This rearrangement joins TRBV5-1 to TRBJ2-3; D is perhaps TRBD2 (5 bases). The sequence was collected from a woman in her thirties or forties with active or convalescent COVID-19. In nucleotides, the CDR3 is TGCGCCAGCAGCTTGGGGACTCCAAGCACAGATACGCAGTATTTT. Translation gives CASSLGTPSTDTQYF.